This TCR beta chain came from a study of cytomegalovirus exposure and HLA in healthy donors. Study overall: As released early, the data held roughly 85 million unique TCRs from HLA-typed donors. Study results and limitations: Some V segments could not be told apart, so they were left out, TRBV6-2 and TRBV6-3 among them. What a later analysis reportedly showed was that an Asian-associated ancestry cluster had fewer N-insertions than the roughly 700-donor mean.

A multiplex PCR was run with 60 Vbeta primers and 13 Jbeta primers. Measured with immunoSEQ multiplex PCR; TCRdb has only the in-frame clones, and not every one. The specimen's table records roughly 60,000 clones. When sampled, the donors appeared nominally healthy, though they likely had unrecorded immune exposures. As concerns this clone: The antigen remains unidentified.

The germline V gene encodes CDR1 SNHLY and CDR2 FYNNEI. The CDR3 is made up of 14 amino acids. V gave up 6 bases and J gave up 5 bases, with 14 bases separating them. V usage is TRBV2 and J usage is TRBJ1-5, with D possibly matching TRBD1 (6 bases). The sequence was collected from a woman aged 18-35 years in good health and CMV-seronegative. The sample was PBMCs. CDR3 bases: TGTGCCAGCAGGTTAACGGACAGCCATCAGCCCCAGCATTTT. It yields the protein CASRLTDSHQPQHF.